What follows are 29 T cell receptor beta chains derived from one specimen sequenced in a study of T-cell reconstitution after alpha-beta-depleted transplantation in children. A TCRbeta library incorporating unique molecular identifiers was prepared. TCRdb fed the PCR reads into MiXCR, producing one record per CDR3 protein. The sample consists of hundreds of thousands of distinct CDR3 sequences, about 15% of them appearing once. This sample comprised PBMCs from the stem cell graft donor, obtained from the stem cell graft. These receptor sequences come from a human donor who donated a stem cell graft to a child with acute myeloid leukemia.

This clonotype was counted at least ten times. The chain carries TRBV27 and TRBJ1-2, with a possible D match to TRBD1 (5 bases). In germline, CDR1 is MNHEY, CDR2 SMNVEV (reference sequence). V was trimmed by 5 bases and J by 5 bases, leaving 18 bases between them. The CDR3 consists of 15 residues. The CDR3 DNA reads as TGTGCCAGCAGTGCGCCCGGGACGGGGAGTTATGGCTACACCTTC. Protein: CASSAPGTGSYGYTF.

This clonotype was seen at least ten times. The chain recombines TRBV20-1 with TRBJ1-5; tentative D call: TRBD1 (5 bases). The germline V gene has CDR1 DFQATT and CDR2 SNEGSKA (reference sequence). Trimming left V 6 bases short and J 3 bases short, with 15 bases between. This CDR3 has 14 residues. The CDR3 nucleotides are TGCAGTGCCATCCGGGACCCCAACAATCAGCCCCAGCATTTT. Protein sequence: CSAIRDPNNQPQHF.

V gene TRBV7-9 combines with J gene TRBJ1-1; D may be TRBD1 (6 bases). CDR1 and CDR2 (germline): SEHNR, FQNEAQ (reference sequence). V was trimmed by 6 bases and J by 10 bases, leaving 18 bases between them. The CDR3 sequence is 13 residues long. The CDR3 DNA follows: TGTGCCAGCAGAACGGACAGCGCTACCGGAGCTTTCTTT. Amino acid sequence: CASRTDSATGAFF.

This clonotype was seen many times. The rearrangement links TRBV20-1 to TRBJ2-7, with a tentative D call TRBD2 (5 bases). This CDR3 has 13 amino acids. The ends were cut back, 4 bases at V and 0 bases at J, with 10 bases in the middle. Germline V CDR1 and CDR2: DFQATT, SNEGSKA (reference sequence). The CDR3 nucleotides are TGCAGTGCTACCCGAGGGTTCTCCTACGAGCAGTACTTC. This encodes CSATRGFSYEQYF.

The V gene is TRBV6-2 or TRBV6-3, the J gene TRBJ2-5; 9 bases align to TRBD2. Per germline, CDR1 MNHEY and CDR2 SVGEGT. With 4 bases clipped from V and 5 bases from J, the junction kept 11 bases outside the gene matches. There are 16 residues in the CDR3. CDR3 sequence (DNA): TGTGCCAGCAGTTTTCCGGGACTAGCAGGAGGCGAGACCCAGTACTTC. Amino acid sequence: CASSFPGLAGGETQYF.

This clonotype has just a few counts. The rearrangement links TRBV27 to TRBJ1-4; possible D gene TRBD1, 5 bases. V was shortened by 4 bases and J by 6 bases, with 9 bases between the two germline ends. The CDR3 has 13 residues. In germline, CDR1 is MNHEY, CDR2 SMNVEV (reference sequence). In DNA, the CDR3 is TGTGCCAGCAGTTACCTAGGGGATGAAAAACTGTTTTTT. Residues: CASSYLGDEKLFF.

This clonotype has ten or more counts. The chain is built from TRBV20-1 and TRBJ2-6, with D tentatively TRBD1 or TRBD2 (6 bases each). Germline values: CDR1 DFQATT, CDR2 SNEGSKA (reference sequence). This CDR3 contains 16 residues. Trimming removed 3 bases from V and 0 bases from J, with 12 bases in between. CDR3 sequence: CSARGGSYSGANVLTF. The DNA of the CDR3 is TGCAGTGCTAGGGGGGGCAGTTACTCTGGGGCCAACGTCCTGACTTTC.

There are many counts of this clonotype. The CDR3 DNA follows: TGCAGCGTTGAAGGGGAGGGAGAGACCCAGTACTTC. Its translation is CSVEGEGETQYF. The chain is built from TRBV29-1 and TRBJ2-5; 7 bases line up with TRBD2. The germline CDR1 and CDR2 sequences are SQVTM and ANQGSEA. The CDR3 covers 12 residues. With V trimmed by 1 base and J by 4 bases, 0 bases remained unmatched.

This clonotype showed up many times. The V gene is TRBV15, the J gene TRBJ1-3, with 7 bases matching TRBD1. The ends lost 3 bases at V and 0 bases at J; junction bases unmatched: 5. This CDR3 is 16 amino acids long. Germline V gives CDR1 LNHNV, CDR2 YYDKDF (reference sequence). CDR3 bases: TGTGCCACCAGCAGGACAGGGCCTAGCTCTGGAAACACCATATATTTT. Its translation: CATSRTGPSSGNTIYF.

This clonotype was counted at least ten times. This sequence joins TRBV10-3 and TRBJ2-7, with 9 bases lining up with TRBD1. Germline V gene data show CDR1 as ENHRY and CDR2 as SYGVKD. The CDR3 is 15 amino acids. After removal of 4 bases from V and 2 bases from J, the junction contained 6 bases not matched to a gene. CDR3 in DNA: TGTGCCATCAGTGGGGTAAGGACAGGGGCCTACGAGCAGTACTTC. This translates into CAISGVRTGAYEQYF.

Here the CDR3 reads CASSLRQLNPTDTQYF. CDR3 nucleotides: TGTGCCAGCAGTTTAAGGCAGCTAAACCCAACAGATACGCAGTATTTT. This chain connects TRBV28 to TRBJ2-3; the D is unclear. Between the trimmed V and J ends, which lost 2 bases and 3 bases, there was a span of 15 bases. This CDR3 has 16 residues. Germline CDR1 reads MDHEN; CDR2 reads SYDVKM.

Regarding this clonotype: A much larger clonotype is one base distant, so this may be a read error. The chain is built from TRBV12-3 or TRBV12-4 and TRBJ1-1; no clear D gene. The CDR3 is 14 residues long. The CDR3 bases are TGTGCCAGCAGTGCAAGATTCGGTGACACTGAAGCTATCTTT. It codes for CASSARFGDTEAIF.

This clonotype was seen repeatedly, ten times or more. The chain is built from TRBV20-1 and TRBJ2-5; D might be TRBD2 (6 bases). CDR3 length equals 12 residues. The V gene lost 3 bases and the J gene lost 4 bases, with 9 bases spanning the gap. The germline V gene encodes CDR1 DFQATT and CDR2 SNEGSKA (reference sequence). The CDR3 spells CSASGSRETQYF. As DNA, the CDR3 is TGCAGTGCTAGCGGGAGCCGAGAGACCCAGTACTTC.

This clonotype was seen more than once but under ten times. V usage is TRBV20-1 and J usage is TRBJ2-5, with 7 nucleotides matching TRBD1. The CDR3 totals 14 residues. CDR1 and CDR2 from the germline V gene are DFQATT and SNEGSKA (reference sequence). The trim removed 0 bases at V and 2 bases at J, leaving 3 bases unmatched. CDR3 in amino acids: CSARDGTVQETQYF. DNA for the CDR3: TGCAGTGCTAGAGACGGGACAGTTCAAGAGACCCAGTACTTC.

CDR3 nucleotides: TGTGCCAGCAGCCAAGGGGGGCTGTATGGCTACACCTTC. Its translation: CASSQGGLYGYTF. The chain is built from TRBV7-3 and TRBJ1-2, with TRBD1 as a possible D gene (6 bases). The CDR3 is 13 residues long. The ends were cut back, 5 bases at V and 5 bases at J, with 12 bases in the middle. CDR1 is SGHTA and CDR2 is FQGTGA in the germline V gene.

The chain recombines TRBV12-3 or TRBV12-4 with TRBJ2-5; D is uncertain. This CDR3 contains 14 residues. Trimming cost V 3 bases and J 0 bases, with 8 bases left between them. The CDR3 protein is CASSFPTYQETQYF. Written as DNA, the CDR3 is TGTGCCAGCAGTTTCCCCACATACCAAGAGACCCAGTACTTC.

This clonotype was observed a handful of times. The chain combines TRBV4-2 with TRBJ2-2; 7 bases agree with TRBD1. The CDR3 is 15 amino acids. With V trimmed by 2 bases and J by 6 bases, 6 bases remained unmatched. The germline CDR1 and CDR2 sequences are LGHNA and YNFKEQ. The CDR3 sequence is CASSQPDRVAGELFF. As DNA, the CDR3 is TGTGCCAGCAGCCAACCCGACAGGGTAGCCGGGGAGCTGTTTTTT.

The chain couples TRBV12-3 or TRBV12-4 to TRBJ2-4; 9 nucleotides agree with TRBD2. The CDR3 totals 14 residues. V dropped 8 bases and J dropped 2; count of bases not matched to a gene: 4. CDR3 residues: CASASGGTKNIQYF. The CDR3 coding sequence is TGTGCCAGCGCGAGCGGGGGGACCAAAAACATTCAGTACTTC.

This clonotype was recorded many times. The chain has TRBV7-3 and TRBJ2-3; possible D gene TRBD1, 6 bases. This CDR3 spans 18 amino acids. The V gene lost 6 bases and the J gene lost 0 bases, with 22 bases spanning the gap. CDR1 is SGHTA and CDR2 is FQGTGA in the germline V gene. Here the CDR3 reads CASSLSTLDRLSTDTQYF. The CDR3 DNA follows: TGTGCCAGCAGTTTGTCTACCTTGGACAGACTTAGCACAGATACGCAGTATTTT.

This clonotype was counted only a few times. This chain uses TRBV12-3 or TRBV12-4 with TRBJ2-3; 8 nucleotides match TRBD1. The V segment lost 1 base and the J segment 2 bases; nucleotides outside the gene matches: 5. This CDR3 region has 16 residues. In DNA form, the CDR3 reads TGTGCCAGCAGTTTAGACGGACAGGGCTACACAGATACGCAGTATTTT. It is translated as CASSLDGQGYTDTQYF.

The V gene is TRBV28, the J gene TRBJ2-1; TRBD2 matches 8 bases. J gave up 6 bases and V 5 bases, and 3 bases lay outside the gene matches. The CDR3 extends over 13 amino acids. Germline CDR1 MDHEN, CDR2 SYDVKM. The CDR3 sequence: CASSRTSPNEQFF. DNA of the CDR3: TGTGCCAGCAGTCGGACTAGCCCCAATGAGCAGTTCTTC.

This clonotype was observed at least ten times. The CDR3 coding sequence is TGCAGTGCAGAGGACAGGGCGAACACCGGGGAGCTGTTTTTT. The encoded protein is CSAEDRANTGELFF. The rearrangement links TRBV20-1 to TRBJ2-2; TRBD1 matches at 8 bases. The CDR3 runs 14 residues. CDR1 and CDR2 (germline): DFQATT, SNEGSKA (reference sequence). The J segment lost 0 bases and the V segment lost 6 bases, leaving 3 bases of the junction unmatched.

This clonotype showed up many times. This rearrangement joins TRBV20-1 to TRBJ1-5; D unclear. Germline CDR1 DFQATT, CDR2 SNEGSKA (reference sequence). The CDR3 contains 14 residues. V shed 6 bases and J shed 2 bases, with 14 bases lying between them. CDR3: CSARSQARNQPQHF. Written as DNA, the CDR3 is TGCAGTGCCCGGAGTCAGGCCCGCAATCAGCCCCAGCATTTT.

In its sample, this clonotype was seen once. The genes are TRBV6-1 and TRBJ2-7; D is unresolved. CDR3 size: 11 residues. The V gene lost 7 bases and the J gene lost 6 bases, with 10 bases spanning the gap. CDR1 MNHNS and CDR2 SASEGT come from the germline V gene. The CDR3 loop is CASTEDGEQYV. CDR3 nucleotide sequence: TGTGCCAGCACTGAGGATGGCGAGCAGTACGTC.

CDR3 coding DNA: TGTGCCAGCAGCCAAGCAAGCGAGGGCTCCCTCTACAATGAGCAGTTCTTC. Protein: CASSQASEGSLYNEQFF. This rearrangement joins TRBV3-1 to TRBJ2-1; tentatively, D is TRBD2 (5 bases). The germline V gene has CDR1 LGHDT and CDR2 YNNKEL (reference sequence). With 1 base removed from V and 3 bases from J, the gap between germline ends came to 16 bases. The CDR3 consists of 17 residues.

The chain joins TRBV4-2 to TRBJ2-3; tentatively, D is TRBD1 or TRBD2 (6 bases each). The CDR3 is made up of 14 amino acids. Germline assignment: CDR1 LGHNA and CDR2 YNFKEQ. V shed 3 bases and J shed 5 bases, with 12 bases lying between them. The CDR3 DNA follows: TGTGCCAGCAGCCAGAGTGGGGGGCAAGATACGCAGTATTTT. Its protein is CASSQSGGQDTQYF.

This clonotype was recorded many times. The chain joins TRBV29-1 to TRBJ2-7; possible D gene TRBD2, 5 bases. V was trimmed by 5 bases and J by 4 bases, leaving 12 bases between them. The CDR3 has 12 residues. Germline CDR1 reads SQVTM; CDR2 reads ANQGSEA. The CDR3 DNA reads as TGCAGCGTTCTCATGGGAGTGTACGAGCAGTACTTC. Amino acid sequence: CSVLMGVYEQYF.

The chain employs TRBV14 and TRBJ2-3; D might be TRBD1 or TRBD2, each matching 6 bases. The CDR3 is 15 residues long. Germline V gene data show CDR1 as SGHDN and CDR2 as FVKESK. V gave up 4 bases and J gave up 0 bases, with 11 bases separating them. Here the CDR3 reads CASSRRGESTDTQYF. DNA of the CDR3: TGTGCCAGCAGCCGAAGGGGGGAAAGCACAGATACGCAGTATTTT.

At least ten counts were recorded for this clonotype. The chain has TRBV29-1 and TRBJ1-5; possibly TRBD1 for D (6 bases). CDR1 and CDR2 (germline): SQVTM, ANQGSEA. The CDR3 covers 12 residues. V lost 5 bases to trimming and J lost 4 bases, with 9 bases between them. CDR3 protein: CSVWTANQPQHF. The CDR3 nucleotides read TGCAGCGTTTGGACAGCTAATCAGCCCCAGCATTTT.